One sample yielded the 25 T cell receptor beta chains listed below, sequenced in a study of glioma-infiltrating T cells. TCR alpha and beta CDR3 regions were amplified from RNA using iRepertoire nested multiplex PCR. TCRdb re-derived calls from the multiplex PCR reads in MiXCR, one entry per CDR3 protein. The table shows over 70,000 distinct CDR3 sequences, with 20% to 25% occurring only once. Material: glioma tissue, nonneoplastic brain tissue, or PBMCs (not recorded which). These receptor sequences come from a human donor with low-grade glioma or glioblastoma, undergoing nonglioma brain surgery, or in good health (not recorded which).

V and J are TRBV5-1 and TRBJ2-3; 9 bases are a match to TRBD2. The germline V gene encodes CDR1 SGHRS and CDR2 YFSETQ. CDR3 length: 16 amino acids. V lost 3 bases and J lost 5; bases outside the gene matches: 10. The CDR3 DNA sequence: TGCGCCAGCAGCTCCCGTAGCGGGAGCATTGTAGATACGCAGTATTTT. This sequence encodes CASSSRSGSIVDTQYF. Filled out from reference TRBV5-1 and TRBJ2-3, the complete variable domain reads KAGVTQTPRYLIKTRGQQVTLSCSPISGHRSVSWYQQTPGQGLQFLFEYFSETQRNKGNFPGRFSGRQFSNSRSEMNVSTLELGDSALYLCASSSRSGSIVDTQYFGPGTRLTVL.

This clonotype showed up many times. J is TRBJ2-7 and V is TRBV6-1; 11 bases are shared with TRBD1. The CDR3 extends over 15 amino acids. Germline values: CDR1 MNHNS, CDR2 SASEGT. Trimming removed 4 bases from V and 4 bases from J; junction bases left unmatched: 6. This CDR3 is CASSARTGGNYEQYF. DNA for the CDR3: TGTGCCAGCAGTGCACGGACAGGGGGCAATTACGAGCAGTACTTC.

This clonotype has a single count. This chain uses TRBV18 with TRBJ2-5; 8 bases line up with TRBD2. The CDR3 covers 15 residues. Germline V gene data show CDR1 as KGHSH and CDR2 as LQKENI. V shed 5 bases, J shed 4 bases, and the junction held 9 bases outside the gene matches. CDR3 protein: CASSSGLEGPETQYF. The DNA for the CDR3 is TGTGCCAGCTCATCGGGACTAGAGGGACCAGAGACCCAGTACTTC. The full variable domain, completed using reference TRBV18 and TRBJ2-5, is NAGVMQNPRHLVRRRGQEARLRCSPMKGHSHVYWYRQLPEEGLKFMVYLQKENIIDESGMPKERFSAEFPKEGPSILRIQQVVRGDSAAYFCASSSGLEGPETQYFGPGTRLLVL.

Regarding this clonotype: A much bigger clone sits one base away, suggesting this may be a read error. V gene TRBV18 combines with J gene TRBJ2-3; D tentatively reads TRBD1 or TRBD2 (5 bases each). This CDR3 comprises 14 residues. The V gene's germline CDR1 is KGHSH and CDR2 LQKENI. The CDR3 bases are TGTGCCATCTCACCACCGGGACGCCCAGATACGCAGTATTTT. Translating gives CAISPPGRPDTQYF.

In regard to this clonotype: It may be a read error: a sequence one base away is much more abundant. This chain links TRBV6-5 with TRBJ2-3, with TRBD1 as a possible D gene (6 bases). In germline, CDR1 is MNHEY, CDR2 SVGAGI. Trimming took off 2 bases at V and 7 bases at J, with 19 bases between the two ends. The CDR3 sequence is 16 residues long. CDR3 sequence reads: CASSYLRAGETNTQYF. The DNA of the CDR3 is TGTGCCAGCAGTTACCTCCGCGCAGGGGAGACAAATACGCAGTATTTT.

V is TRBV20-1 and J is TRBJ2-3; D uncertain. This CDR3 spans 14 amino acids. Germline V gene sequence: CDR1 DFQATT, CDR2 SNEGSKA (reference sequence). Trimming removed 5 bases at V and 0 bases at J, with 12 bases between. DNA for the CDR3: TGCAGTGCTGCGAGCTTACCGAGCACAGATACGCAGTATTTT. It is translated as CSAASLPSTDTQYF.

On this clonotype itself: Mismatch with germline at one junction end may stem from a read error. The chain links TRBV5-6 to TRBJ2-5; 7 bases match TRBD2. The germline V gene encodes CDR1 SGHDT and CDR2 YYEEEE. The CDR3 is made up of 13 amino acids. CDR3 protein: CTSSGTLGETQYF. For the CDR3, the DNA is TGTACCAGCAGCGGGACTCTGGGGGAGACCCAGTACTTC.

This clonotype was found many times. DNA of the CDR3: TGTGCCAGCAGTTATTTCCGGGGACGGTCCACCGGGGAGCTGTTTTTT. Encoded protein: CASSYFRGRSTGELFF. V usage is TRBV6-1 and J usage is TRBJ2-2; D is perhaps TRBD1 or TRBD2 (5 bases each). Germline V gives CDR1 MNHNS, CDR2 SASEGT. The CDR3 runs to 16 residues. V lost 5 bases and J 4 bases, leaving 17 bases between the germline ends.

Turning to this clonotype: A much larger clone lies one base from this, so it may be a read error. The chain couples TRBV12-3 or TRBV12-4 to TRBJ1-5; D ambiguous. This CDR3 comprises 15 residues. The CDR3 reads CAGSLGSYSNQPQHF. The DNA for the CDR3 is TGTGCCGGCAGTTTAGGATCTTATAGCAATCAGCCCCAGCATTTT.

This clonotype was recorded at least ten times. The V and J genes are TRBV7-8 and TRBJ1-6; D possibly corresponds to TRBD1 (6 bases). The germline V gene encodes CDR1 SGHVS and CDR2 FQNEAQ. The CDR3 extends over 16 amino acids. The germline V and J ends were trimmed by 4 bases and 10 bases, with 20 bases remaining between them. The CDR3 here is CASSSYITGLASPLHF. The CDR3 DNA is TGTGCCAGCAGCTCTTACATAACAGGGTTGGCGTCACCCCTCCACTTT.

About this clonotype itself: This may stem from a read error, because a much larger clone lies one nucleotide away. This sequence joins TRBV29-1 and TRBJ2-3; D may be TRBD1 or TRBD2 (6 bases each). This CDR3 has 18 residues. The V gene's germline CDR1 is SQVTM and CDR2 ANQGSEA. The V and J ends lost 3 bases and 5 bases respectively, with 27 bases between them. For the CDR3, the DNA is TGCAGCGTTGATCCCCGGGGGCCTCTCAAAATTCGCAAAGATACGCAGTATTTT. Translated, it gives CSVDPRGPLKIRKDTQYF.

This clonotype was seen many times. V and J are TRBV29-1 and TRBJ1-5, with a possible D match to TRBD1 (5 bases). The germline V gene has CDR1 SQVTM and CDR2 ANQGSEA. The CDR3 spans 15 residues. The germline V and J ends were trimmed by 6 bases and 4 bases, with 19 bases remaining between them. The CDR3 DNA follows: TGCAGCGTCCAAGAGGGAGGGGCCTCTAATCAGCCCCAGCATTTT. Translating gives CSVQEGGASNQPQHF.

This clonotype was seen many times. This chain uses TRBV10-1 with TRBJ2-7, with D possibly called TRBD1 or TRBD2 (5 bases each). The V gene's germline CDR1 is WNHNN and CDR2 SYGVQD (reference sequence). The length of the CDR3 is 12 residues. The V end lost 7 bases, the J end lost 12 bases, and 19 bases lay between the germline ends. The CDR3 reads CASNPEGMDVYF. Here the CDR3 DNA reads TGCGCCAGCAATCCTGAGGGGATGGATGTGTACTTC.

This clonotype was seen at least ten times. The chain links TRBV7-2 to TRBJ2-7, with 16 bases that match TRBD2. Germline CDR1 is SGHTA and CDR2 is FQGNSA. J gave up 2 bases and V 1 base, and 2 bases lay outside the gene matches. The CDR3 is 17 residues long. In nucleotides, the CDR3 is TGTGCCAGCAGCTTAGGCGGGACTAGCGGGAGGGCCTACGAGCAGTACTTC. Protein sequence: CASSLGGTSGRAYEQYF.

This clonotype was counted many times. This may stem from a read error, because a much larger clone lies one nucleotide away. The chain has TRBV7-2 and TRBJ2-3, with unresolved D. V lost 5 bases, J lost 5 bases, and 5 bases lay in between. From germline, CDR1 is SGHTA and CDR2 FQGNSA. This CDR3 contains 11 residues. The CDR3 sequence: CASSLIDTQYF. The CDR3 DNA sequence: TGTGCCAGCAGCCTCATAGATACGCAGTATTTT.

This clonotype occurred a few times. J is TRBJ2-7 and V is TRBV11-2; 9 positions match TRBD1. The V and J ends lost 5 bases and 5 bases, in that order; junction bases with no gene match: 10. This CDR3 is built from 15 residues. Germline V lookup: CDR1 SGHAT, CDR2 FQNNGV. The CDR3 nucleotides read TGTGCCAGCAGCAACCGGACAGGGGAACAGAACGAGCAGTACTTC. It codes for CASSNRTGEQNEQYF.

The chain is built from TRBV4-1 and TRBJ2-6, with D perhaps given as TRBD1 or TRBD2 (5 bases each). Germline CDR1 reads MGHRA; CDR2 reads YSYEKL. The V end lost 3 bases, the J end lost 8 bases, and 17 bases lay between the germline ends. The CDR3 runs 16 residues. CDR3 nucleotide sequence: TGCGCCAGCAGCCAGACCAGAGTGAGGGGACCCAACGTCCTGACTTTC. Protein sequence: CASSQTRVRGPNVLTF.

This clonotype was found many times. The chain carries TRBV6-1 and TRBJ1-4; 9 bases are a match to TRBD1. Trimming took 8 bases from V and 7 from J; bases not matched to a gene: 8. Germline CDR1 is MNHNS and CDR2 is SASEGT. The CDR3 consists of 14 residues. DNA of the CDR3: TGTGCCAGCCGTACACAGGGGGCTTCTGAAAAACTGTTTTTT. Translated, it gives CASRTQGASEKLFF.

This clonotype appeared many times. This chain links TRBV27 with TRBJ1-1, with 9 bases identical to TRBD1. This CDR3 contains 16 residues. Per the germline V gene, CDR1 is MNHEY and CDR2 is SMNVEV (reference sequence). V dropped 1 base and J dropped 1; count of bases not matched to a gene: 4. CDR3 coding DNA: TGTGCCAGCAGTTTATTGGGGGGACAGGGGAACACTGAAGCTTTCTTT. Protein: CASSLLGGQGNTEAFF.

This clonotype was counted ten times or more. CDR3 residues: CASSQRRGIQYF. CDR3 coding DNA: TGTGCCAGCAGCCAGAGACGGGGCATACAGTACTTC. The chain carries TRBV14 and TRBJ2-7, with D perhaps TRBD1 or TRBD2 (5 bases each). CDR3 length: 12 amino acids. CDR1 and CDR2 from the germline V gene are SGHDN and FVKESK. Trimming left V 3 bases short and J 10 bases short, with 13 bases between.

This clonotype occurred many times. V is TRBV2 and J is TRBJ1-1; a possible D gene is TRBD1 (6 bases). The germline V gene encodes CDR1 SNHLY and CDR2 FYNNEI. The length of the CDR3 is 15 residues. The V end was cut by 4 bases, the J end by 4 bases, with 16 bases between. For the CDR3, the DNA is TGTGCCAGCAGTGTAACAGGGAAGTCGGGCACTGAAGCTTTCTTT. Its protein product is CASSVTGKSGTEAFF.

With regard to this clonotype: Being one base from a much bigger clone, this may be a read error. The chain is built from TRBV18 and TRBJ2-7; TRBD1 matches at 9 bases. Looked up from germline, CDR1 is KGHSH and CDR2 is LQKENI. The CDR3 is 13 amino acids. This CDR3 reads CVSSPGTGREQYF. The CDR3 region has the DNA TGTGTCAGCTCACCCGGGACAGGGCGGGAGCAGTACTTC.

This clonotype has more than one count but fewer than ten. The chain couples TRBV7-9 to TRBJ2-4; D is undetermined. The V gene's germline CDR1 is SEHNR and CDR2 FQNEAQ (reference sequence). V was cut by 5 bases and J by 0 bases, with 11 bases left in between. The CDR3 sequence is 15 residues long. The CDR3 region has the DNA TGTGCCAGCAGCCCAGTAGTTCTAGCCAAAAACATTCAGTACTTC. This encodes CASSPVVLAKNIQYF.

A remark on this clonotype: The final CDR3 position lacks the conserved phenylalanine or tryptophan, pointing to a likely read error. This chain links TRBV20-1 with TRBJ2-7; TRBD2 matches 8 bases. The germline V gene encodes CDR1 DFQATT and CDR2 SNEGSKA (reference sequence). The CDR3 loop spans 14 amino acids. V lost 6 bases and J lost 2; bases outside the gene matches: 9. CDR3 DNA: TGCAGTGCAACCAGTAGCGGGATAACCTACGAGCAGTACGGC. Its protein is CSATSSGITYEQYG.

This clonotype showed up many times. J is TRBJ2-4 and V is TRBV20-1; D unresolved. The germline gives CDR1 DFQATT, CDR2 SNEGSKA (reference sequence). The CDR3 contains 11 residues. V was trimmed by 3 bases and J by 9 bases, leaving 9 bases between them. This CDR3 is CSAREKGIQYF. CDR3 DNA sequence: TGCAGTGCTAGGGAGAAAGGCATTCAGTACTTC.